This TCR beta chain stems from a study of cytomegalovirus exposure and HLA in healthy donors. Study observations and caveats: Most sequenced TCRs were rare (though some public TCRs occurred in many donors). After further analysis at a later stage, under 20,000 TCR beta sequences were associated with HLA alleles at 0.05 false discovery rate.

With 60 Vbeta and 13 Jbeta primers, the PCR was carried out. Repertoires were generated with immunoSEQ multiplex PCR, while TCRdb's copy carries only in-frame clones and drops some. This sample's clone table lists tens of thousands of clones. A remark on this clone: Its antigen is undetermined.

V lost 5 bases and J 0 bases, leaving 16 bases between the germline ends. CDR1 KGHSH and CDR2 LQKENI come from the germline V gene. CDR3 length equals 16 residues. V is TRBV18 and J is TRBJ1-2; D not resolved. The sequence was obtained from a female donor in good health and CMV-seronegative. Sequences were obtained from PBMCs. The CDR3 nucleotides are TGTGCCAGCTCAACCGGGGTCAACTCAGCTAACTATGGCTACACCTTC. The encoded protein is CASSTGVNSANYGYTF.